This entry concerns a single T cell receptor (beta chain). Its target antigen remains unknown. It has no much larger one-base neighbor in the sample; base qualities were not kept. This sample stems from a study of OX40 agonist ivuxolimab in advanced cancers. Background for the entire study: Ivuxolimab was an agonistic, fully human IgG2 monoclonal antibody directed against OX40 (CD134), a costimulatory receptor. Intravenous ivuxolimab was administered to patients every 2 weeks at six dose levels: 0.01, 0.1, 0.3, 1.5, 3 and 10 mg/kg. The paper covers the monotherapy dose-escalation part of the phase I ivuxolimab trial, which included N ≈ 50 patients. In the dose-escalation cohort, more than 75% of patients were male, and the mean age was around 60 years, with a range of roughly 23 to 85. Prior anti-PD-1, anti-PD-L1 or anti-CTLA-4 therapy was permitted, and about two fifths of dose-escalation patients had received checkpoint inhibitors. Partial responses were achieved by three dose-escalation patients, of whom one had hepatocellular carcinoma and two had cutaneous melanoma. The purpose of peripheral TCRbeta sequencing was to test whether ivuxolimab changed TCR sequence diversity and led to clonal T-cell expansion. Of the approximately 54 dose-escalation patients, hepatocellular carcinoma was present in approximately 20, melanoma in some 15, renal cell carcinoma in 9 and head and neck cancer in 9. Paper-wide results and their limitations: Low levels of normalized T-cell clonal expansion were also seen in some nonresponding patients. At doses from 0.1 to 3.0 mg/kg, clonal expansion was seen in both CD4+ and CD8+ blood T cells between baseline and week 6. Partial responders in the 0.1-3.0 mg/kg groups had among the lowest normalized peripheral clonal expansion, especially among CD8+ T cells. Antigen specificity was not determined for the clonally expanded peripheral T cells. After ivuxolimab, CD8+ T cells had more expanded clones than CD4+ T cells on average.

Patients with autoimmune disease history or receiving systemic immunosuppression were excluded from the trial. Peripheral blood for TCR sequencing was drawn from every dose cohort at baseline, at cycle 4 day 1 and at cycle 7 day 1. Samples came from an open-label, multicenter, first-in-human phase I dose-escalation trial of ivuxolimab. Adults with locally advanced or metastatic melanoma, renal cell carcinoma, hepatocellular carcinoma or head and neck squamous cell carcinoma were enrolled in the trial. Before TCR sequencing, CD4+ T cells and CD8+ T cells from peripheral blood were sorted into separate populations. Genomic DNA was isolated from the sorted cells so that the TCRbeta CDR3 region could be sequenced. The immunoSEQ Assay was used to sequence the TCRbeta CDR3 regions. In TCRdb, the immuneACCESS table is reduced to in-frame sequences with V and J assigned. These tables do not hold every clone; where another copy was compared, an unresolved V gene accounts for under half, and the others remain unexplained. The sample records fewer than 25,000 clones, approximately 86% of which are singletons. The ten most abundant clones make up 20% to 25% of the sample.

From the cysteine up to the phenylalanine, the CDR3 has a length of 12 residues. The CDR3 DNA has 36 bases and is translated from base 1. In the germline V gene, CDR1 corresponds to SQVTM and CDR2 to ANQGSEA. V sheds 1 base and J sheds 0 bases, leaving 3 bases between their ends. The sequence links TRBV29-1 to TRBJ1-2, with the D gene too uncertain to name. This TCR derives from an adult with an advanced solid tumor such as melanoma, head and neck, liver or kidney cancer. The input for sequencing was CD4+ or CD8+ T cells sorted from blood, taken in a trial of the OX40 agonist ivuxolimab. Here the CDR3 is given as CSVEGTNYGYTF. The nucleotide sequence reads as follows: TGCAGCGTTGAAGGGACTAACTATGGCTACACCTTC.